The text below deals with one T cell receptor (beta chain). The sample is drawn from a study of blood T cell repertoires in COVID-19. Across the whole study: Donors in the United States, Italy and Spain gave samples during acute or convalescent COVID-19. T cells, B-cell-depleted T cells, or PBMCs supplied cDNA or gDNA.

In the original processing: For nucleated cells, counts were estimated from reference gene primer amplification. Produced via immunoSEQ multiplex PCR; TCRdb's table is partial and in-frame only. V, J and clone size are those of that table, while D and trimming were read from the DNA. The top ten hold around 10% of the sample, which has over 75,000 clones, less than 85% seen once. The germline CDR1 and CDR2 sequences are SGHAT and FQNNGV. CDR3 length: 14 residues. V shed 3 bases and J shed 1 base, with 7 bases lying between them. The TCR originated in a woman between 65 and 79 years old with acute or convalescent COVID-19. This rearrangement joins TRBV11-2 to TRBJ1-3; D not certain. Sequenced material: peripheral blood. The CDR3 region is CASSFGESGNTIYF. The CDR3 coding sequence is TGTGCCAGCAGCTTTGGAGAATCTGGAAACACCATATATTTT. The complete variable domain, with remaining parts taken from reference TRBV11-2 and TRBJ1-3, reads EAGVAQSPRYKIIEKRQSVAFWCNPISGHATLYWYQQILGQGPKLLIQFQNNGVVDDSQLPKDRFSAERLKGVDSTLKIQPAKLEDSAVYLCASSFGESGNTIYFGEGSWLTVV.